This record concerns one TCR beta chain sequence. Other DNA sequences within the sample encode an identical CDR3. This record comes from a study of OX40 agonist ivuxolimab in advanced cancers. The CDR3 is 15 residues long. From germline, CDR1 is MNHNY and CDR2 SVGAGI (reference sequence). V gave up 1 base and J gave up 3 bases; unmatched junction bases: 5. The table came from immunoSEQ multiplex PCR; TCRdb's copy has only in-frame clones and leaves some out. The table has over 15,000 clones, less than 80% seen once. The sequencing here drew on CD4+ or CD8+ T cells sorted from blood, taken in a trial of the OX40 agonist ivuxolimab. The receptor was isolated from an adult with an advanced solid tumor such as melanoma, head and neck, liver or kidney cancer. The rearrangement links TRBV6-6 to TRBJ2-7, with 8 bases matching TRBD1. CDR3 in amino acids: CASSYLGTGFYEQYF. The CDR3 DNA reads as TGTGCCAGCAGTTACTTGGGGACAGGCTTCTACGAGCAGTACTTC.